Below, 5 T cell receptor beta chains from the same sample are listed, as sequenced in a study of read filtering for tumor transcriptome and immune sequencing. The library was built from roughly 400 ng RNA with molecular barcoded adaptors for alpha/delta and beta/gamma chains. TCRdb ran MiXCR on the reads and lists one entry per CDR3 protein. The sample consists of about 46,000 distinct CDR3 sequences, about 20% of them appearing once. The sample comprised a population of CD138-negative cells sorted from bone marrow. These receptors came from a donor aged 40 or over with multiple myeloma.

This clonotype was counted at least ten times. This rearrangement joins TRBV15 to TRBJ2-1, with D perhaps matching TRBD1 (6 bases). V lost 0 bases to trimming and J lost 10 bases, with 16 bases between them. Germline V gene sequence: CDR1 LNHNV, CDR2 YYDKDF (reference sequence). There are 15 residues in the CDR3. The CDR3 nucleotides are TGTGCCACCAGCAGAGATGGGGGCTGGATGGGAGAGCAGTTCTTC. Translating gives CATSRDGGWMGEQFF.

Comment on this clonotype: This likely came from a read error, as a far larger clone is one base away. The chain links TRBV11-1 to TRBJ2-5; 13 positions match TRBD2. The CDR3 contains 16 residues. Germline V lookup: CDR1 SGHAT, CDR2 FQDESV (reference sequence). Here the CDR3 reads CASSQLAGGLQEAQYF. DNA of the CDR3: TGTGCCAGCAGCCAACTAGCGGGAGGGCTCCAAGAGGCCCAGTACTTC.

About this clonotype: Possible read error: a much larger clone is one base away. The chain has TRBV6-1 and TRBJ1-5, with no clear D. This CDR3 region has 11 residues. Germline CDR1 and CDR2: MNHNS and SASEGT. Trimming cost V 2 bases and J 10 bases, with 6 bases left between them. CDR3 amino acids: CASSELYPQHF. In DNA form, the CDR3 reads TGTGCCAGCAGTGAACTGTATCCCCAGCATTTT.

This clonotype appeared a single time. A much bigger clone sits one base away, suggesting this may be a read error. Without the conserved terminal phenylalanine or tryptophan, this CDR3 likely stems from a read error. The gene calls are TRBV9 and TRBJ2-3; D perhaps matches TRBD1 (5 bases). CDR3 length equals 15 residues. V was shortened by 0 bases and J by 4 bases, with 12 bases between the two germline ends. The germline V gene encodes CDR1 SGDLS and CDR2 YYNGEE. This chain's CDR3 is CASSVAPGRSDTQYS. CDR3 nucleotides: TGTGCCAGCAGCGTAGCTCCAGGGCGTTCAGATACGCAGTATTCT.

This chain uses TRBV20-1 with TRBJ2-5; 8 bases agree with TRBD1. V lost 0 bases, J lost 4 bases, and 4 bases stayed unmatched. CDR1 and CDR2 (germline): DFQATT, SNEGSKA (reference sequence). The length of the CDR3 is 14 residues. CDR3 in amino acids: CSARDGGQGETQYF. The CDR3 coding sequence is TGCAGTGCTAGAGATGGCGGACAGGGAGAGACCCAGTACTTC.